Each of the 23 T cell receptor beta chains below was sequenced from the same sample in a study of shared clonotypes between healthy human individuals. Clones were sequenced by immunoSEQ multiplex PCR, and TCRdb holds only the in-frame ones, with some missing. Here the sample spans roughly 500,000 clones, almost 97% being singletons. The sample was naive CD4+ T cells sorted from blood. Stated subset: CD45RA+ positively selected. Source of these receptors: a woman younger than 45 in good health.

The chain has TRBV29-1 and TRBJ2-7; 8 bases are shared with TRBD1. This CDR3 spans 13 amino acids. Germline assignment: CDR1 SQVTM and CDR2 ANQGSEA. The trim removed 7 bases at V and 4 bases at J, leaving 9 bases unmatched. The CDR3 nucleotides read TGCAGCGCACGACAGGGGTCCAATTACGAGCAGTACTTC. Its protein is CSARQGSNYEQYF.

The chain has TRBV2 and TRBJ2-7, with D perhaps TRBD2 (5 bases). The V and J ends lost 7 bases and 0 bases respectively, with 13 bases between them. Looked up from germline, CDR1 is SNHLY and CDR2 is FYNNEI. CDR3 size: 14 residues. CDR3 protein: CASIWGDLSYEQYF. The DNA of the CDR3 is TGTGCCAGCATTTGGGGAGACCTCTCCTACGAGCAGTACTTC.

V and J are TRBV2 and TRBJ1-2, with D hard to call. Trimming pared 4 bases from V and 0 bases from J, leaving 9 bases between. The length of the CDR3 is 14 residues. CDR1 and CDR2 from the germline V gene are SNHLY and FYNNEI. Written as DNA, the CDR3 is TGTGCCAGCAGTGGTGTTACAGCTAACTATGGCTACACCTTC. Protein product: CASSGVTANYGYTF.

The chain carries TRBV10-1 and TRBJ2-1; D is uncertain. Germline V lookup: CDR1 WNHNN, CDR2 SYGVQD (reference sequence). V was shortened by 0 bases and J by 13 bases, with 10 bases between the two germline ends. CDR3 length: 12 residues. CDR3 coding DNA: TGCGCCAGCAGTGAGTCGACCGACGCACAGTTCTTC. It encodes CASSESTDAQFF.

The chain joins TRBV11-3 to TRBJ2-2; D may be TRBD1 or TRBD2 (6 bases each). CDR1 SGHNT and CDR2 YENEEA come from the germline V gene. V lost 1 base, J lost 6 bases, and 15 bases lay in between. The CDR3 consists of 16 residues. This CDR3 is CASSLVQGRTAGELFF. CDR3 DNA: TGTGCCAGCAGCTTAGTCCAGGGGAGGACGGCCGGGGAGCTGTTTTTT. Filled out from reference TRBV11-3 and TRBJ2-2, the complete variable domain reads EAGVVQSPRYKIIEKKQPVAFWCNPISGHNTLYWYLQNLGQGPELLIRYENEEAVDDSQLPKDRFSAERLKGVDSTLKIQPAELGDSAVYLCASSLVQGRTAGELFFGEGSRLTVL.

This clone was seen a single time. This chain uses TRBV29-1 with TRBJ1-2, with no clear D. Looked up from germline, CDR1 is SQVTM and CDR2 is ANQGSEA. CDR3 size: 13 residues. The ends were cut back, 4 bases at V and 1 base at J, with 10 bases in the middle. This CDR3 reads CSVGAGNNYGYTF. CDR3 sequence (DNA): TGCAGCGTTGGGGCCGGGAATAACTATGGCTACACCTTC. Complete variable domain (other parts from reference TRBV29-1 and TRBJ1-2): SAVISQKPSRDICQRGTSLTIQCQVDSQVTMMFWYRQQPGQSLTLIATANQGSEATYESGFVIDKFPISRPNLTFSTLTVSNMSPEDSSIYLCSVGAGNNYGYTFGSGTRLTVV.

The table lists this clone with a count of one. V usage is TRBV12-5 and J usage is TRBJ2-2; 7 positions agree with TRBD1. The CDR3 totals 18 residues. Per germline, CDR1 LGHNT and CDR2 FRNRAP. V trimming: 0 bases; J trimming: 2 bases; junction bases outside the gene matches: 9. DNA for the CDR3: TGTGCTAGTGGTTTGGTCCCCGGGTCAGGGGGAAACACCGGGGAGCTGTTTTTT. This gives the protein CASGLVPGSGGNTGELFF.

The gene calls are TRBV5-1 and TRBJ2-1; TRBD1 is a possible D gene (6 bases). V shed 2 bases and J shed 12 bases, with 18 bases lying between them. CDR3 length: 14 amino acids. The germline gives CDR1 SGHRS, CDR2 YFSETQ. The CDR3 reads CASSFRGRGQGQFF. CDR3 DNA: TGCGCCAGCAGCTTCAGGGGAAGGGGACAAGGGCAGTTCTTC.

V and J are TRBV19 and TRBJ1-2; no reliable D call. The germline V and J ends were trimmed by 2 bases and 2 bases, with 6 bases remaining between them. There are 13 residues in the CDR3. Germline assignment: CDR1 LNHDA and CDR2 SQIVND (reference sequence). This chain's CDR3 is CASSIYPNYGYTF. The CDR3 DNA reads as TGTGCCAGTAGTATATACCCAAACTATGGCTACACCTTC.

This sequence joins TRBV7-9 and TRBJ2-1; 10 bases map to TRBD2. In germline, CDR1 is SEHNR, CDR2 FQNEAQ (reference sequence). V was pared by 4 bases and J by 3 bases, with 3 bases of the junction left unmatched. The CDR3 has 15 residues. The CDR3 here is CASSSSGRVYNEQFF. The DNA of the CDR3 is TGTGCCAGCAGCTCTAGCGGGAGAGTCTACAATGAGCAGTTCTTC.

V gene TRBV2 combines with J gene TRBJ1-2; no reliable D call. This CDR3 spans 12 amino acids. V was pared by 2 bases and J by 4 bases, with 5 bases between. Germline loops: CDR1 SNHLY, CDR2 FYNNEI. This CDR3 is CASSEMSYGYTF. CDR3 bases: TGTGCCAGCAGTGAAATGTCCTATGGCTACACCTTC.

The chain couples TRBV9 to TRBJ1-2, with unresolved D. Trimming stripped 3 bases from V and 8 bases from J, with 8 bases between. Germline CDR1 reads SGDLS; CDR2 reads YYNGEE. The CDR3 covers 11 residues. CDR3 DNA: TGTGCCAGCAGCGACCCTCGAGGCTACACCTTC. Translation: CASSDPRGYTF.

The genes are TRBV18 and TRBJ2-7, with 10 bases that match TRBD2. The CDR3 runs to 14 residues. V dropped 3 bases and J dropped 3; count of bases not matched to a gene: 2. Germline assignment: CDR1 KGHSH and CDR2 LQKENI. CDR3 sequence (DNA): TGTGCCAGCTCACCCGGGACTAGCGACTACGAGCAGTACTTC. This encodes CASSPGTSDYEQYF. Full variable domain (outside the CDR3, taken from reference TRBV18 and TRBJ2-7): NAGVMQNPRHLVRRRGQEARLRCSPMKGHSHVYWYRQLPEEGLKFMVYLQKENIIDESGMPKERFSAEFPKEGPSILRIQQVVRGDSAAYFCASSPGTSDYEQYFGPGTRLTVT.

CDR3 coding DNA: TGCGCCAGCAGCCAAAGAAAAGACAATGAGCAGTTCTTC. Its protein product is CASSQRKDNEQFF. The chain employs TRBV5-1 and TRBJ2-1; D ambiguous. In germline, CDR1 is SGHRS, CDR2 YFSETQ. This CDR3 has 13 residues. Trimming removed 4 bases at V and 5 bases at J, with 10 bases between.

The chain recombines TRBV6-6 with TRBJ2-1; TRBD2 aligns across 11 bases. V lost 5 bases, J lost 8 bases, and 11 bases stayed unmatched. This CDR3 contains 16 residues. CDR1 is MNHNY and CDR2 is SVGAGI in the germline V gene (reference sequence). CDR3 residues: CASSPLILAGGDEQFF. The CDR3 nucleotides are TGTGCCAGCAGTCCCCTGATCCTAGCGGGAGGCGATGAGCAGTTCTTC.

The V call is TRBV7-8, the J call TRBJ2-2, with D tentatively TRBD1 or TRBD2 (5 bases each). Germline V gene sequence: CDR1 SGHVS, CDR2 FQNEAQ. The CDR3 runs 16 residues. V was shortened by 6 bases and J by 1 base, with 15 bases between the two germline ends. The CDR3 is CASRPTRGRNTGELFF. CDR3 nucleotides: TGTGCCAGCAGACCAACTAGGGGACGGAACACCGGGGAGCTGTTTTTT.

In this sample, this clone turned up a few times. Other DNA sequences in this sample translate to the same CDR3. The rearrangement joins TRBV28 to TRBJ2-7, with 7 bases lining up with TRBD1. Germline V lookup: CDR1 MDHEN, CDR2 SYDVKM. This CDR3 region has 12 residues. Trimming removed 6 bases from V and 4 bases from J; junction bases left unmatched: 3. Here the CDR3 DNA reads TGTGCCAGCAGCCTACAGGGGTACGAGCAGTACTTC. Translated: CASSLQGYEQYF.

The chain employs TRBV5-4 and TRBJ2-7; TRBD2 matches at 8 bases. Trimming removed 2 bases from V and 0 bases from J; junction bases left unmatched: 10. CDR3 length equals 17 residues. CDR1 SGHNT and CDR2 YYREEE come from the germline V gene (reference sequence). The DNA of the CDR3 is TGTGCCAGCAGCTTTCTTTTTAGCGGGAAGAGCTCCTACGAGCAGTACTTC. Encoded protein: CASSFLFSGKSSYEQYF. The full variable domain, in which reference TRBV5-4 and TRBJ2-7 provide the parts outside the CDR3, is ETGVTQSPTHLIKTRGQQVTLRCSSQSGHNTVSWYQQALGQGPQFIFQYYREEENGRGNFPPRFSGLQFPNYSSELNVNALELDDSALYLCASSFLFSGKSSYEQYFGPGTRLTVT.

This clone has only one observation. The J gene is TRBJ1-1, the V gene TRBV11-2; 8 nucleotides line up with TRBD1. Germline-derived CDR1 and CDR2 are SGHAT and FQNNGV. This CDR3 has 15 residues. The V segment lost 7 bases and the J segment 3 bases; nucleotides outside the gene matches: 10. The CDR3 loop is CASTSATDRDTEAFF. The CDR3 bases are TGTGCCAGCACCTCAGCTACGGACAGGGACACTGAAGCTTTCTTT.

Worth noting for this clone: This specimen includes other DNA sequences encoding the same CDR3. The V gene is TRBV4-1, the J gene TRBJ1-1; 7 bases match TRBD1. Per the germline V gene, CDR1 is MGHRA and CDR2 is YSYEKL. The CDR3 is made up of 15 amino acids. The J segment lost 2 bases and the V segment lost 2 bases, leaving 5 bases of the junction unmatched. CDR3 DNA: TGCGCCAGCAGCCAACCGACAGGGAAAAACACTGAAGCTTTCTTT. This gives the protein CASSQPTGKNTEAFF.

This chain connects TRBV6-4 to TRBJ2-3; 13 bases match TRBD2. J lost 0 bases, V lost 5 bases, and 2 bases had no gene match. CDR1 MRHNA and CDR2 SNTAGT come from the germline V gene. There are 16 residues in the CDR3. The DNA for the CDR3 is TGTGCCAGCAGTACGACTAGCGGGAGGAGCACAGATACGCAGTATTTT. Protein product: CASSTTSGRSTDTQYF.

This chain connects TRBV19 to TRBJ2-5; 8 bases are a match to TRBD2. The end of the DNA fits TRBJ2-7 better, so the J call may be wrong. The CDR3 runs to 15 residues. Germline CDR1 reads LNHDA; CDR2 reads SQIVND (reference sequence). In DNA form, the CDR3 reads TGTGCCAGTAGTATAGGTCTAGCGGGCGCCTACGAGCAGTACTTC. Translation: CASSIGLAGAYEQYF.

The chain recombines TRBV28 with TRBJ2-3; 13 bases match TRBD2. Germline CDR1 reads MDHEN; CDR2 reads SYDVKM. J was trimmed by 0 bases and V by 5 bases; bases with no gene match: 8. The CDR3 has 18 residues. The CDR3 region is CASSPGTSGVWSTDTQYF. CDR3 in DNA: TGTGCCAGCAGTCCCGGGACTAGCGGGGTTTGGAGCACAGATACGCAGTATTTT.